Below, 27 T cell receptor beta chains from the same sample are listed, as sequenced in a study of blood T cells in healthy people across ages. Primed by a sample-barcoded 5' primer and a J-beta primer mix, a second PCR proceeded for 7 to 11 cycles. From the 5' RACE reads, TCRdb called clonotypes with MiXCR, one entry per CDR3 protein. The sample holds roughly 1.5 million distinct CDR3 sequences, 35% to 45% seen once. The source material was blood. These receptors all stem from a woman aged 18-29 years in good health.

The chain combines TRBV29-1 with TRBJ2-4, with 9 bases identical to TRBD1. TRBJ2-7 matches the DNA end more closely, so the J call is doubtful. Germline loops: CDR1 SQVTM, CDR2 ANQGSEA. This CDR3 contains 15 residues. The CDR3 nucleotides read TGCAGCGTTGAAGAAGCGGACAGGGGATCTCGCGAGCAGTACTTC. Translation gives CSVEEADRGSREQYF.

This clonotype occurred a few times. The chain combines TRBV10-3 with TRBJ2-1; the match to TRBD1 covers 8 bases. With 4 bases clipped from V and 0 bases from J, the junction kept 5 bases outside the gene matches. The germline V gene encodes CDR1 ENHRY and CDR2 SYGVKD. The CDR3 length is 16 residues. The CDR3 spells CAISGQGTSSYNEQFF. The CDR3 coding sequence is TGTGCCATCAGTGGACAGGGGACAAGCTCCTACAATGAGCAGTTCTTC.

J is TRBJ2-1 and V is TRBV6-6; D tentatively fits TRBD1 or TRBD2 (7 bases each). The end of the DNA is better explained by TRBJ2-7, so the J call may be wrong. From germline, CDR1 is MNHNY and CDR2 SVGAGI (reference sequence). The length of the CDR3 is 16 residues. CDR3 DNA: TGTGCCAGCCAAAAGGGGGGGGACAGCCTCTACAATGAGCAGTACTTC. Protein product: CASQKGGDSLYNEQYF.

The sample holds a few counts of this clonotype. The chain combines TRBV7-2 with TRBJ2-5; the D gene could be TRBD1 or TRBD2 (6 bases each). CDR1 and CDR2 (germline): SGHTA, FQGNSA. The CDR3 totals 13 residues. With 7 bases removed from V and 3 bases from J, the gap between germline ends came to 12 bases. The CDR3, as DNA: TGTGCCAGCACCCGGAGGGGGGAAGAGACCCAGTACTTC. This gives the protein CASTRRGEETQYF.

The chain recombines TRBV2 with TRBJ1-4; D is undetermined. The CDR3 loop spans 13 amino acids. In germline, CDR1 is SNHLY, CDR2 FYNNEI. Trimming removed 4 bases from V and 9 bases from J, with 12 bases in between. The CDR3 DNA is TGTGCCAGCAGTGTCGGGGAAGTCAAAAAACTGTTTTTT. Its protein is CASSVGEVKKLFF.

The V call is TRBV27, the J call TRBJ1-5; unclear D gene. This CDR3 comprises 16 residues. Germline lookup yields CDR1 MNHEY and CDR2 SMNVEV (reference sequence). V was cut by 0 bases and J by 9 bases, with 18 bases left in between. This chain's CDR3 is CASSLSSDTINWPQHF. The CDR3, as DNA: TGTGCCAGCAGTTTATCGTCTGACACCATCAATTGGCCCCAGCATTTT.

There are a few counts of this clonotype. The V and J genes are TRBV20-1 and TRBJ2-7, with TRBD2 as a possible D gene (6 bases). CDR1 is DFQATT and CDR2 is SNEGSKA in the germline V gene (reference sequence). The germline V and J ends were trimmed by 4 bases and 2 bases, with 18 bases remaining between them. This CDR3 contains 15 residues. The CDR3: CSANRIGLSTYEQYF. The CDR3 bases are TGCAGTGCTAACCGTATTGGACTATCCACCTACGAGCAGTACTTC.

This rearrangement joins TRBV29-1 to TRBJ2-5, with D tentatively TRBD1 (6 bases). The CDR3 runs 12 residues. CDR1 is SQVTM and CDR2 is ANQGSEA in the germline V gene. V lost 8 bases and J 11 bases, leaving 21 bases between the germline ends. CDR3 sequence: CSQRGWDNEQYF. CDR3 sequence (DNA): TGCAGCCAACGAGGCTGGGACAATGAGCAGTACTTC.

The chain combines TRBV24-1 with TRBJ1-5; no definite D call. V was pared by 4 bases and J by 6 bases, with 18 bases between. The CDR3 has 16 residues. Germline V gives CDR1 KGHDR, CDR2 SFDVKD. CDR3 bases: TGTGCCACCAGTGACCGGCGGGCAGCGAGAGGTCAGCCCCAGCATTTT. Its translation is CATSDRRAARGQPQHF.

V usage is TRBV5-1 and J usage is TRBJ1-1; 7 nucleotides line up with TRBD1. The CDR3 length is 16 residues. V gave up 0 bases and J gave up 0 bases; unmatched junction bases: 5. Germline lookup yields CDR1 SGHRS and CDR2 YFSETQ. The CDR3 here is CASSLGPQGMNTEAFF. The CDR3 nucleotides are TGCGCCAGCAGCTTGGGCCCACAGGGGATGAACACTGAAGCTTTCTTT.

This clonotype has a handful of counts. This sequence joins TRBV21-1 and TRBJ2-1. TRBV21-1 is a pseudogene segment. The CDR3 contains 14 residues. The CDR3 DNA reads TGTGCCAGCAGTCCTAAGGGTATGGTAGATGAGCAGTTCTTC. Translated, it gives CASSPKGMVDEQFF.

V and J are TRBV10-3 and TRBJ2-7; 8 bases fit TRBD2. Germline V CDR1 and CDR2: ENHRY, SYGVKD. The CDR3 extends over 16 amino acids. J gave up 4 bases and V 0 bases, and 8 bases lay outside the gene matches. CDR3 residues: CAISESQIAGKYEQYF. The DNA for the CDR3 is TGTGCCATCAGTGAGTCGCAAATAGCGGGGAAGTACGAGCAGTACTTC.

The J gene is TRBJ2-1, the V gene TRBV28; 10 nucleotides agree with TRBD2. Trimming cost V 6 bases and J 10 bases; bases outside gene matches: 9. Germline V gene data show CDR1 as MDHEN and CDR2 as SYDVKM. CDR3 size: 14 residues. The CDR3: CASRASGGAAEQFF. The CDR3 DNA is TGTGCCAGCAGAGCTAGCGGGGGCGCGGCAGAGCAGTTCTTC.

V gene TRBV21-1 combines with J gene TRBJ1-4; TRBD1 is the table's D call and was not checked against the DNA. TRBV21-1 is designated a pseudogene. The CDR3 is 15 residues long. CDR3 region: CASSVNGTDNEKLFF. The CDR3 DNA reads TGTGCCAGCAGCGTAAACGGGACGGATAATGAAAAACTGTTTTTT.

This clonotype has just a few counts. The chain has TRBV28 and TRBJ1-2, with unresolved D. Between the trimmed V and J ends, which lost 5 bases and 12 bases, there was a span of 19 bases. Germline lookup yields CDR1 MDHEN and CDR2 SYDVKM. The CDR3 consists of 13 residues. The CDR3 coding sequence is TGTGCCAGCAGTGGCCAGAGAACGTACGCCGACACCTTC. Its protein product is CASSGQRTYADTF.

This clonotype turned up a few times. This chain connects TRBV20-1 to TRBJ1-5, with 9 bases that match TRBD1. V gave up 6 bases and J gave up 5 bases; unmatched junction bases: 5. The CDR3 loop spans 13 amino acids. The germline V gene has CDR1 DFQATT and CDR2 SNEGSKA (reference sequence). In DNA form, the CDR3 reads TGCAGTGCAAACAGGGGGCAGGATCAGCCCCAGCATTTT. Its translation: CSANRGQDQPQHF.

A few counts support this clonotype. This CDR3 is CASSFSPTHRELFF. DNA for the CDR3: TGTGCCAGCAGCTTCAGTCCCACCCACCGGGAGCTGTTTTTT. The gene calls are TRBV5-6 and TRBJ2-2; no clear D gene. This CDR3 is built from 14 residues. V gave up 2 bases and J gave up 9 bases, with 14 bases separating them. Germline values: CDR1 SGHDT, CDR2 YYEEEE.

A few counts support this clonotype. This chain connects TRBV6-6 to TRBJ1-5; perhaps TRBD1 as D (5 bases). This CDR3 has 15 amino acids. V lost 6 bases and J 0 bases, leaving 12 bases between the germline ends. Germline V gene lookup returns CDR1 MNHNY and CDR2 SVGAGI (reference sequence). The CDR3 bases are TGTGCCAGCAGGTGGGACGGGAATAGCAATCAGCCCCAGCATTTT. This codes for CASRWDGNSNQPQHF.

V gene TRBV6-5 combines with J gene TRBJ1-5, with D possibly TRBD1 on 6 matching bases. V gave up 3 bases and J gave up 6 bases, with 15 bases separating them. Per the germline V gene, CDR1 is MNHEY and CDR2 is SVGAGI. The CDR3 contains 15 residues. CDR3 DNA: TGTGCCAGCAGTTATACAGGGACTTATCCTCAGCCCCAGCATTTT. This encodes CASSYTGTYPQPQHF.

This sequence joins TRBV4-3 and TRBJ1-4; D uncertain. The CDR3 sequence is 18 residues long. V was cut by 1 base and J by 1 base, with 16 bases left in between. CDR1 LGHNA and CDR2 YSLEER come from the germline V gene. The CDR3 DNA is TGCGCCAGCAGCCAAGGTAGTTGGTCTGGCTTAACTAATGAAAAACTGTTTTTT. Translation: CASSQGSWSGLTNEKLFF.

The table lists this clonotype with a few counts. This rearrangement joins TRBV14 to TRBJ2-3; D unclear. The V gene's germline CDR1 is SGHDN and CDR2 FVKESK. The CDR3 extends over 13 amino acids. V was pared by 4 bases and J by 5 bases, with 10 bases between. The CDR3 loop is CASSREARDTQYF. The CDR3 DNA sequence: TGTGCCAGCAGCCGTGAAGCCCGAGATACGCAGTATTTT.

V usage is TRBV3-1 and J usage is TRBJ2-1; 7 bases match TRBD1. The CDR3 consists of 16 residues. Germline loops: CDR1 LGHDT, CDR2 YNNKEL (reference sequence). Losses at the gene ends were 0 bases for V and 4 bases for J; bases not matched to a gene: 6. CDR3 in DNA: TGTGCCAGCAGCCAAGATCCTAACAGGGGATACAATGAGCAGTTCTTC. The encoded protein is CASSQDPNRGYNEQFF.

This clonotype was seen more than once but under ten times. The chain carries TRBV29-1 and TRBJ2-7; TRBD1 aligns across 7 bases. Germline CDR1 reads SQVTM; CDR2 reads ANQGSEA. Trimming cost V 6 bases and J 2 bases; bases outside gene matches: 10. This CDR3 region has 14 residues. Here the CDR3 DNA reads TGCAGCGTCAGGACAGGCTTCGGTACCTACGAGCAGTACTTC. This gives the protein CSVRTGFGTYEQYF.

The chain employs TRBV6-2 or TRBV6-3 and TRBJ1-5, with 7 bases matching TRBD1. Trimming at V came to 6 bases and at J to 2 bases, leaving 7 bases not matched to a gene. The CDR3 has 15 residues. Germline assignment: CDR1 MNHEY and CDR2 SVGEGT. CDR3 in DNA: TGTGCCAGCAGGTCACAGGGGCAAGGCAATCAGCCCCAGCATTTT. Amino acid sequence: CASRSQGQGNQPQHF.

V gene TRBV29-1 combines with J gene TRBJ2-3, with D perhaps TRBD1 or TRBD2 (5 bases each). The CDR3 has 12 residues. V was shortened by 4 bases and J by 5 bases, with 10 bases between the two germline ends. Germline values: CDR1 SQVTM, CDR2 ANQGSEA. CDR3 bases: TGCAGCGTTGGGGACGTGGGAGATACGCAGTATTTT. It translates to CSVGDVGDTQYF.

This clonotype was counted many times. The chain combines TRBV6-2 or TRBV6-3 with TRBJ2-7; D is unresolved. The assigned J gene may be wrong: the sequence end matches TRBJ2-4 better. There are 11 residues in the CDR3. Looked up from germline, CDR1 is MNHEY and CDR2 is SVGEGT. The CDR3 protein is CASSYSYIQYF. The CDR3 DNA reads TGTGCCAGCAGTTACTCCTACATTCAGTACTTC.

The V and J genes are TRBV4-1 and TRBJ2-1, with unresolved D. CDR1 is MGHRA, CDR2 YSYEKL, per germline. The CDR3 spans 14 residues. The ends were cut back, 4 bases at V and 2 bases at J, with 9 bases in the middle. DNA for the CDR3: TGCGCCAGCAGCCGGCCGGTCCCCTACAATGAGCAGTTCTTC. It codes for CASSRPVPYNEQFF.